One sample yielded the 11 T cell receptor beta chains listed below, sequenced in a study of cytomegalovirus exposure and HLA in healthy donors. Amplification used 60 Vbeta primers and 13 Jbeta primers. Libraries were prepared by immunoSEQ multiplex PCR; TCRdb keeps only in-frame clonotypes and omits some of them. The listing contains about 34,000 clones. The material sequenced was PBMCs. The receptors were sampled from a human donor in good health.

This chain connects TRBV30 to TRBJ1-2; 9 positions agree with TRBD1. The J segment lost 4 bases and the V segment lost 7 bases, leaving 10 bases of the junction unmatched. This CDR3 contains 14 residues. The V gene's germline CDR1 is GTSNPN and CDR2 SVGIG (reference sequence). As DNA, the CDR3 is TGTGCCTCCGCCGTGGGACAGGGAAGCTATGGCTACACCTTC. Its translation: CASAVGQGSYGYTF. Complete variable domain (other parts from reference TRBV30 and TRBJ1-2): SQTIHQWPATLVQPVGSPLSLECTVEGTSNPNLYWYRQAAGRGLQLLFYSVGIGQISSEVPQNLSASRPQDRQFILSSKKLLLSDSGFYLCASAVGQGSYGYTFGSGTRLTVV.

The rearrangement links TRBV2 to TRBJ2-1, with TRBD2 matching over 13 bases. The CDR3 sequence is 15 residues long. V lost 5 bases, J lost 3 bases, and 1 base stayed unmatched. Germline lookup yields CDR1 SNHLY and CDR2 FYNNEI. In DNA, the CDR3 is TGTGCCAGCAGTAGGACTAGCGGGGGCTACAATGAGCAGTTCTTC. Translating it yields CASSRTSGGYNEQFF.

This chain uses TRBV30 with TRBJ2-5, with D maybe TRBD1 (5 bases). V gave up 1 base and J gave up 7 bases, with 10 bases separating them. Germline V lookup: CDR1 GTSNPN, CDR2 SVGIG (reference sequence). This CDR3 spans 12 amino acids. The CDR3 DNA reads as TGTGCCTGGAGTGGACAGAAAAGGACCCAGTACTTC. Protein product: CAWSGQKRTQYF.

V usage is TRBV7-8 and J usage is TRBJ1-4, with a tentative D call TRBD1 (6 bases). From germline, CDR1 is SGHVS and CDR2 FQNEAQ. Deletions cut 5 bases from V and 3 bases from J, with 19 bases between. CDR3 length equals 17 residues. The CDR3 region is CASSQLQGRLSNEKLFF. As DNA, the CDR3 is TGTGCCAGCAGCCAATTACAGGGTCGTCTATCTAATGAAAAACTGTTTTTT.

The chain is built from TRBV15 and TRBJ1-2; D might be TRBD1 (6 bases). CDR1 is LNHNV, CDR2 YYDKDF, per germline (reference sequence). This CDR3 comprises 15 residues. Trimming took 0 bases from V and 2 from J, leaving 10 bases between them. The DNA for the CDR3 is TGTGCCACCAGCAGAGAAAGGGACATGAACTATGGCTACACCTTC. The encoded protein is CATSRERDMNYGYTF. Together with reference TRBV15 and TRBJ1-2, the CDR3 gives the full variable domain: DAMVIQNPRYQVTQFGKPVTLSCSQTLNHNVMYWYQQKSSQAPKLLFHYYDKDFNNEADTPDNFQSRRPNTSFCFLDIRSPGLGDTAMYLCATSRERDMNYGYTFGSGTRLTVV.

Concerning this clone: The identical CDR3 is also encoded by other nucleotide sequences in the sample. The V call is TRBV14, the J call TRBJ1-6; 8 nucleotides line up with TRBD1. Germline CDR1 SGHDN, CDR2 FVKESK. The CDR3 spans 16 residues. J gave up 4 bases and V 2 bases, and 4 bases lay outside the gene matches. The CDR3 reads CASSQLTGAYNSPLHF. CDR3 sequence (DNA): TGTGCCAGCAGCCAATTGACAGGGGCTTATAATTCACCCCTCCACTTT.

This chain connects TRBV6-1 to TRBJ1-2; no clear D gene. The CDR3 spans 16 residues. The germline CDR1 and CDR2 sequences are MNHNS and SASEGT. With 0 bases removed from V and 2 bases from J, the gap between germline ends came to 13 bases. CDR3 sequence (DNA): TGTGCCAGCAGTGAAGCCGGAAGCGGGCAGAACTATGGCTACACCTTC. This codes for CASSEAGSGQNYGYTF.

This sequence joins TRBV23-1 and TRBJ1-5; 9 nucleotides match TRBD1. TRBV23-1 is known as an ORF, though its function is uncertain. The V segment lost 2 bases and the J segment 2 bases; nucleotides outside the gene matches: 7. This CDR3 contains 17 residues. Written as DNA, the CDR3 is TGCGCCAGCAGTCAAGGGGCGGACAGGGGTGGCAATCAGCCCCAGCATTTT. It codes for CASSQGADRGGNQPQHF.

In DNA form, the CDR3 reads TGTGCCAGCAGCCTTCGAGACAGGGACCAAGAGACCCAGTACTTC. Protein product: CASSLRDRDQETQYF. The chain carries TRBV4-2 and TRBJ2-5; 7 bases map to TRBD1. The length of the CDR3 is 15 residues. The germline V gene encodes CDR1 LGHNA and CDR2 YNFKEQ. J lost 0 bases, V lost 4 bases, and 5 bases had no gene match.

The chain combines TRBV7-9 with TRBJ2-7; D is possibly TRBD2 (5 bases). Germline V gene sequence: CDR1 SEHNR, CDR2 FQNEAQ (reference sequence). Trimming left V 5 bases short and J 3 bases short, with 11 bases between. This CDR3 is built from 13 residues. The CDR3, as DNA: TGTGCCAGCAGCCCTGAGGGTGGCTACGAGCAGTACTTC. Translating it yields CASSPEGGYEQYF.

The chain combines TRBV7-9 with TRBJ2-2, with TRBD1 matching over 10 bases. Trimming removed 4 bases from V and 7 bases from J; junction bases left unmatched: 9. Germline CDR1 SEHNR, CDR2 FQNEAQ (reference sequence). This CDR3 is built from 16 residues. This chain's CDR3 is CASSYGTGVIVGELFF. DNA of the CDR3: TGTGCCAGCAGCTACGGGACAGGGGTCATTGTCGGGGAGCTGTTTTTT.